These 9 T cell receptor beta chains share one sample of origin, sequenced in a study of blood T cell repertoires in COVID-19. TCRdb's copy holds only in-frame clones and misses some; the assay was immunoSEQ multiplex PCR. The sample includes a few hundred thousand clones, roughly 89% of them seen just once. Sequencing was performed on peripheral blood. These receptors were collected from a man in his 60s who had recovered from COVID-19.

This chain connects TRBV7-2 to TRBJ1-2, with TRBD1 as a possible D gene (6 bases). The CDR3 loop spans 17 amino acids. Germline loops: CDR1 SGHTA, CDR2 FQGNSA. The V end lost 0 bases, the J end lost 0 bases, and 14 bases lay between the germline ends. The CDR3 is CASSLAPMGHSNYGYTF. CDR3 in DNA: TGTGCCAGCAGCTTAGCACCCATGGGACACTCTAACTATGGCTACACCTTC.

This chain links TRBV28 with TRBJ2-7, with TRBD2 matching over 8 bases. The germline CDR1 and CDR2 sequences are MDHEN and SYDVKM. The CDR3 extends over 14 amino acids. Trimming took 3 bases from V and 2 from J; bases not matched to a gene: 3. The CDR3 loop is CASSFRGGTYEQYF. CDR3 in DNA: TGTGCCAGCAGTTTCCGGGGGGGCACCTACGAGCAGTACTTC. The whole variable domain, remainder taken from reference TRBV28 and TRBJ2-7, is DVKVTQSSRYLVKRTGEKVFLECVQDMDHENMFWYRQDPGLGLRLIYFSYDVKMKEKGDIPEGYSVSREKKERFSLILESASTNQTSMYLCASSFRGGTYEQYFGPGTRLTVT.

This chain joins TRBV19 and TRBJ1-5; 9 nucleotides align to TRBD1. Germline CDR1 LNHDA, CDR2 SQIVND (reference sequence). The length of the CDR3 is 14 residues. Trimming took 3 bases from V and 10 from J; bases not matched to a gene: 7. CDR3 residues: CASSIGDRVGPQHF. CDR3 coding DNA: TGTGCCAGTAGTATCGGGGACAGGGTAGGTCCCCAGCATTTT.

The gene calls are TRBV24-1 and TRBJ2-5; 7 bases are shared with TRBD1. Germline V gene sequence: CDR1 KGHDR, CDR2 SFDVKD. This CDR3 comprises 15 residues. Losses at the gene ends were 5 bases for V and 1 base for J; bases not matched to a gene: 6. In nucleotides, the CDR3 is TGTGCCACCAGTGGGGTACAGGGGTTCCAAGAGACCCAGTACTTC. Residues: CATSGVQGFQETQYF.

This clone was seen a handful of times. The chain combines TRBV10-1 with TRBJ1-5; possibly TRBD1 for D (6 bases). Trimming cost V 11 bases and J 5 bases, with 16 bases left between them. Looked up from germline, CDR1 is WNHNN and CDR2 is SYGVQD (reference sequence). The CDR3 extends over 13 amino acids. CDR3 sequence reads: CASRAGVDQPQHF. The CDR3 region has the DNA TGCGCCTCGAGGGCAGGGGTTGATCAGCCCCAGCATTTT.

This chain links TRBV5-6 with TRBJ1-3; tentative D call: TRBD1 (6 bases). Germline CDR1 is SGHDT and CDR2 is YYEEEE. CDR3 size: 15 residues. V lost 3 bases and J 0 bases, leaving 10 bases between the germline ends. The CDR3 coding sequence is TGTGCCAGCAGCTCCTTAGGGGGCTCTGGAAACACCATATATTTT. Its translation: CASSSLGGSGNTIYF. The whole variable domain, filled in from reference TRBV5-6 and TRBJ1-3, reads DAGVTQSPTHLIKTRGQQVTLRCSPKSGHDTVSWYQQALGQGPQFIFQYYEEEERQRGNFPDRFSGHQFPNYSSELNVNALLLGDSALYLCASSSLGGSGNTIYFGEGSWLTVV.

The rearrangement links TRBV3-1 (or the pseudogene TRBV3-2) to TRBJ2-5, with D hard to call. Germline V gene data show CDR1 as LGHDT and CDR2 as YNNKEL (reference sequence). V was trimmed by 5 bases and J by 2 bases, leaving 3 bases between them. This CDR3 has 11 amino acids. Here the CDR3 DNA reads TGTGCCAGCAGCTCGCAAGAGACCCAGTACTTC. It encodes CASSSQETQYF.

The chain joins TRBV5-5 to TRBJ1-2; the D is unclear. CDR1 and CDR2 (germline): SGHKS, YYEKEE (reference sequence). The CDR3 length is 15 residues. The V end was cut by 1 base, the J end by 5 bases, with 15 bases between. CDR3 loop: CASSLNSAFTYGYTF. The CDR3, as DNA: TGTGCCAGCAGCTTGAACAGTGCGTTCACGTATGGCTACACCTTC.

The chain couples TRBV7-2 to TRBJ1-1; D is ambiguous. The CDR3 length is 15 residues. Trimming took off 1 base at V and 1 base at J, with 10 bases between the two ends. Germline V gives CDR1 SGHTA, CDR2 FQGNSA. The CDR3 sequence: CASSLDGQWNTEAFF. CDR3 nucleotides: TGTGCCAGCAGCTTAGATGGGCAGTGGAACACTGAAGCTTTCTTT.